Given below is one T cell receptor beta chain in context. These data belong to a study of blood T cell repertoires in COVID-19. Study information: Sites in the United States, Italy and Spain provided acute and convalescent COVID-19 samples. From T cells, B-cell-depleted T cells, or PBMCs came the material, which was cDNA or gDNA.

CDR3 size: 11 residues. Germline values: CDR1 SNHLY, CDR2 FYNNEI. Trimming took 2 bases from V and 10 from J, leaving 8 bases between them. Original processing methods: It was from reference gene primer amplification that nucleated cell counts were estimated. Sequencing was performed with immunoSEQ multiplex PCR; in TCRdb, only in-frame clones are kept and a portion is missing. V, J and clone size reflect that table, while D and trimming were determined from the DNA. The top ten clones hold roughly 20% of a sample with approximately 170,000 clones, approximately 79% of them seen once. The V call is TRBV2, the J call TRBJ2-5; TRBD2 might be the D (5 bases). This receptor was obtained from a woman older than 75 with acute or convalescent COVID-19. The sample comprised peripheral blood. The CDR3 nucleotides read TGTGCCAGCAGTGAATTAAGCGGCCAGTACTTC. Amino acid sequence: CASSELSGQYF.